The rows below give T cell receptor beta chains drawn from one sample of a study of T cell responses to AZD1222 COVID-19 vaccine. This table comes from immunoSEQ multiplex PCR, and its TCRdb copy is limited to in-frame clones, with some not included. The listing records 150,000 or so clones. The material sequenced was peripheral blood. The origin of the receptors is an adult in good health. Each CDR3 is given with its conserved first and last residue.

V	CDR3
TRBV4-1	CASSQAQSGTGFPSGNTIYF
TRBV20-1	CSAGTSYEQYF
TRBV13	CASSWGLVVSNEQYF
TRBV7-6	CASAGGFTDTQYF
TRBV29-1	CSVAWGYEQYF
TRBV30	CAWRVGQTNNEKLFF
TRBV9	CASSAPPAGPYNEQFF
TRBV7-2	CASSPGLAGGQDEQFF
TRBV5-6	CASSAGGWTEAF
TRBV5-1	CASSLESPTSGGYNEQFF
TRBV4-1	CASSQGGAGGYTF
TRBV30	CACSLGLAGGSAGELFF
TRBV6-5	CASSYSLGSPGTEAFF
TRBV7-8	CASSLVGQFSGNTIYF
TRBV6-5	CASSYPGTGTYEQYF
TRBV3-1/TRBV3-2	CASSPRTGVNEQFF
TRBV4-1	CASSLFPGQTDYNSPLHF
TRBV4-1	CASSQETGKAEAFF
TRBV6-2/TRBV6-3	CASSYGSGADTQYF
TRBV2	CANALEHNQPQHF
TRBV29-1	CSVELGIAFF
TRBV6-5	CASSYPEVREQYF
TRBV3-1/TRBV3-2	CASSQATPGTEAFF
TRBV3-1/TRBV3-2	CASSQVSGELFF
TRBV19	CASSRTWETQYF
TRBV19	CASSPETGQPQHF
TRBV11-2	CASSLGYGTTNSPLHF
TRBV7-6	CASSLAETDTQYF
TRBV7-9	CASSLGGVNYGYTF
TRBV6-5	CASSDSTGTNEKLFF
TRBV19	CASRPRVATNEKLFF
TRBV7-2	CASSFRTGVNTEAFF
TRBV5-4	CASSPLQGSYGYTF
TRBV2	CASRDDRGKNIQYF
TRBV5-1	CASSLGYGNQPQHF
TRBV7-2	CASSFTGGNQPQHF
TRBV3-1/TRBV3-2	CASSQDPWNEQFF
TRBV20-1	CSASLGGGSFYNSPLHF
TRBV12-3/TRBV12-4	CASSWGTTEAFF
TRBV20-1	CSAPPQGYTF
TRBV11-2	CASSQMGDRGRGIYGYTF
TRBV24-1	CATSDGTAIEKLFF
TRBV6-5	CASKGVRGMNTEAFF
TRBV7-6	CASSLVQGLGQPQHF
TRBV18	CASSTTSESYNEQFF
TRBV5-1	CASSLGGDTQYF
TRBV7-2	CASSLAGVGYGYTF
TRBV19	CASSTDRGSNQPQHF
TRBV11-3	CASRQDRGPSYEQYF
TRBV27	CASSASSGVLTGELFF